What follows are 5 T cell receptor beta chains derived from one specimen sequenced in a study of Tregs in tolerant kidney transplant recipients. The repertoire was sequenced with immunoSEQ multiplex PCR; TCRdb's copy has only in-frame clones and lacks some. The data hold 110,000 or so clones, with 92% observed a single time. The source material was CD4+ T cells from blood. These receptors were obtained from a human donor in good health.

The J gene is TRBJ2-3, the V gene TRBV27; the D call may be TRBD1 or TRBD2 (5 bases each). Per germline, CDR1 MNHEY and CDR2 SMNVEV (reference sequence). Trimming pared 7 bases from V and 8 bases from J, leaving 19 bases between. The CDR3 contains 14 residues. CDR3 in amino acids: CASTNPRGRGTQYF. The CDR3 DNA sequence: TGTGCCAGCACCAATCCTAGGGGCCGGGGTACGCAGTATTTT.

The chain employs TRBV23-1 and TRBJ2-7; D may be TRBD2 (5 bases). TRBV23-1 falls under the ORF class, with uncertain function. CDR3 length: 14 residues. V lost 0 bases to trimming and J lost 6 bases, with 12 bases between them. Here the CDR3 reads CASSQSEGWCEQYF. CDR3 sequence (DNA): TGCGCCAGCAGTCAATCCGAGGGTTGGTGCGAGCAGTACTTC.

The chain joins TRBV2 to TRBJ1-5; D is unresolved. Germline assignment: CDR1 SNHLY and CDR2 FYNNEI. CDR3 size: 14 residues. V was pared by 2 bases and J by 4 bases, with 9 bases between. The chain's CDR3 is CASSERVGNQPQHF. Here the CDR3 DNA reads TGTGCCAGCAGTGAAAGGGTCGGTAATCAGCCCCAGCATTTT.

The DNA for the CDR3 is TGCGCCAGCAGCTTGGACTACAATGAGCAGTTCTTC. This gives the protein CASSLDYNEQFF. V is TRBV5-1 and J is TRBJ2-1, with D hard to call. V was shortened by 0 bases and J by 3 bases, with 1 base between the two germline ends. This CDR3 is 12 amino acids long. CDR1 and CDR2 from the germline V gene are SGHRS and YFSETQ.

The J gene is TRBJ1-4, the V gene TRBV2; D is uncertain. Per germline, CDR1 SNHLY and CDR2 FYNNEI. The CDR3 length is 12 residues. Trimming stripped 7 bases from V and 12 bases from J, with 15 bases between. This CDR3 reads CASTSRQAQLFF. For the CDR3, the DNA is TGTGCCAGCACTTCTAGGCAGGCGCAACTGTTTTTT.